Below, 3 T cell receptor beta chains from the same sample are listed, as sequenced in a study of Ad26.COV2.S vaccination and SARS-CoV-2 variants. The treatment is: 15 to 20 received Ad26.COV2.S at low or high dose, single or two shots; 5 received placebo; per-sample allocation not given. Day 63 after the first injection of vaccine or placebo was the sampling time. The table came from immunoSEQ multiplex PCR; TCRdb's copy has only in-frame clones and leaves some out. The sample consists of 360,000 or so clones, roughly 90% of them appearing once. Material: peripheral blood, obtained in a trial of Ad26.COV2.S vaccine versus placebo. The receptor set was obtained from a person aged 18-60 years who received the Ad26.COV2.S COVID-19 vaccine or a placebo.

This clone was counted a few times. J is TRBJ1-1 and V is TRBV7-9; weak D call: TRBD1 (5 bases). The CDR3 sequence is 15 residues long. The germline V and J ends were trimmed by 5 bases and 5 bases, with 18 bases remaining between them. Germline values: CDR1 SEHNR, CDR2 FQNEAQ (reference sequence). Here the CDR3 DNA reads TGTGCCAGCAGCCAGCCGGGGGGAACAAGAACTGAAGCTTTCTTT. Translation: CASSQPGGTRTEAFF.

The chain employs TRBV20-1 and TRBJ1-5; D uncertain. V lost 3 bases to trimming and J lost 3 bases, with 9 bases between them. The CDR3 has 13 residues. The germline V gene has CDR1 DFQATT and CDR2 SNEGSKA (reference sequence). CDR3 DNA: TGCAGTGCTAGTCTCTCGTACAATCAGCCCCAGCATTTT. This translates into CSASLSYNQPQHF.

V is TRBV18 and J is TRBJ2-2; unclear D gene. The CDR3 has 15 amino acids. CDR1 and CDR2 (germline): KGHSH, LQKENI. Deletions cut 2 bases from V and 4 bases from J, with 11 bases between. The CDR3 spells CASSPSQSFTGELFF. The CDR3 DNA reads TGTGCCAGCTCACCAAGCCAGTCTTTCACCGGGGAGCTGTTTTTT.